Each of the 23 T cell receptor beta chains below was sequenced from the same sample in a study of T cell clonality in common variable immunodeficiency. What these receptors recognize is not known. Notes on the study in general: In common variable immunodeficiency, TCR beta chains reportedly carried fewer deletions and N-nucleotide insertions.

Produced via immunoSEQ multiplex PCR; TCRdb's table is partial and in-frame only. The sample yields some 11,000 clones, without any singletons. Specimen: peripheral blood mononuclear cells. These receptors were collected from a human donor with common variable immunodeficiency.

This clone occurred a few times. With the read ending 3 residues before the CDR3 end, the germline J gene is used to fill in that end. The chain carries TRBV7-2 and TRBJ2-7; D not resolved. This CDR3 has 15 residues. Trimming stripped 5 bases from V and 0 bases from J, with 14 bases between. Germline V lookup: CDR1 SGHTA, CDR2 FQGNSA. The CDR3 DNA, read in part, is TGTGCCAGCAGCCCTAACTCCGTCTACTCCTACGAG. This encodes CASSPNSVYSYE. The full CDR3 reads CASSPNSVYSYEQYF.

In this sample, this clone turned up a few times. From the germline J gene comes the end of the CDR3, since the read stops 3 residues before it. The V and J genes are TRBV6-1 and TRBJ1-2; tentatively, D is TRBD1 (5 bases). Trimming cost V 2 bases and J 2 bases, with 12 bases left between them. CDR1 is MNHNS and CDR2 is SASEGT in the germline V gene. CDR3 length equals 15 residues. Partial CDR3 DNA: TGTGCCAGCAGTGAACCCTCGACAGCGAACTATGGC. Protein sequence: CASSEPSTANYG. The whole CDR3 sequence is CASSEPSTANYGYTF.

This clone was seen at least ten times. The DNA read from the CDR3 is TGCAGTGCTAGAGATGGGCTTCTGGCCAAAAACATT. It is translated as CSARDGLLAKNI. The whole CDR3 protein reads CSARDGLLAKNIQYF. V gene TRBV20-1 combines with J gene TRBJ2-4; D call uncertain. The missing CDR3 end, 3 residues past where the read stops, is filled in from the germline J gene. Trimming took 0 bases from V and 1 from J, leaving 10 bases between them. This CDR3 is built from 15 residues. Germline lookup yields CDR1 DFQATT and CDR2 SNEGSKA (reference sequence).

Details on this clone: With the read ending 3 residues before the CDR3 end, the germline J gene is used to fill in that end. The J gene is TRBJ2-4, the V gene TRBV18; 14 nucleotides align to TRBD2. The CDR3 spans 18 residues. J gave up 4 bases and V 8 bases, and 13 bases lay outside the gene matches. Germline CDR1 reads KGHSH; CDR2 reads LQKENI. CDR3 DNA, as far as it was read: TGTGCCAGCACCGGACTAGCGGGGGGCCAGAAAACAAAAAACATT. Amino acids: CASTGLAGGQKTKNI. The entire CDR3 reads CASTGLAGGQKTKNIQYF.

This clone was detected a few times. The read gets to within 3 residues of the CDR3 end, and the germline J gene fills in the rest. The rearrangement uses TRBV5-1 and TRBJ2-3; a weak D match, TRBD2 (6 bases). Deletions cut 9 bases from V and 3 bases from J, with 20 bases between. This CDR3 comprises 15 residues. The V gene's germline CDR1 is SGHRS and CDR2 YFSETQ. The sequenced CDR3 bases are TGCGCCACCTCCGTGACAGCGGGTCGAACAGATACG. Amino acid sequence: CATSVTAGRTDT. In full, the CDR3 is CATSVTAGRTDTQYF.

Comment on this clone: The read finishes 3 residues shy of the CDR3 end, and the germline J gene is used to complete it. This sequence joins TRBV30 and TRBJ1-1; 9 bases are a match to TRBD1. This CDR3 comprises 16 residues. With V trimmed by 2 bases and J by 0 bases, 7 bases remained unmatched. Germline CDR1 is GTSNPN and CDR2 is SVGIG (reference sequence). This chain's CDR3 is CAWSLKQGALNTEAFF. CDR3 bases read: TGTGCCTGGAGTTTGAAACAGGGGGCCCTGAACACTGAA.

This clone was seen a handful of times. The read halts 3 residues ahead of the CDR3 end, with the missing end drawn from the germline J gene. This chain connects TRBV19 to TRBJ1-2; a possible D gene is TRBD1 (6 bases). The length of the CDR3 is 15 residues. V lost 5 bases to trimming and J lost 2 bases, with 15 bases between them. CDR1 and CDR2 from the germline V gene are LNHDA and SQIVND (reference sequence). Here the CDR3 reads CASSFKDSKNYGYTF. The DNA read from the CDR3 is TGTGCCAGTAGTTTCAAGGACAGCAAGAACTATGGC.

With respect to this clone: The sequenced fragment ends 3 residues before the CDR3 boundary, so the rest is inferred from the germline J gene. The rearrangement uses TRBV7-2 and TRBJ1-6, with 7 nucleotides matching TRBD1. From germline, CDR1 is SGHTA and CDR2 FQGNSA. V lost 5 bases and J lost 5; bases outside the gene matches: 6. The CDR3 totals 15 residues. The chain's CDR3 is CASSRDSRNNSPLHF. CDR3 bases read: TGTGCCAGCAGCCGGGACAGCAGGAATAATTCACCC.

About this clone itself: The read stops 3 residues short of the end of the CDR3; the missing end is completed from the germline J gene. The chain employs TRBV7-3 and TRBJ2-7; D gene uncertain. This CDR3 spans 16 amino acids. V gave up 1 base and J gave up 3 bases, with 16 bases separating them. CDR1 SGHTA and CDR2 FQGTGA come from the germline V gene. The sequenced part of the CDR3 DNA is TGTGCCAGCAGCTTAAACGGTGGTTCGCGGCTCTACGAG. Residues: CASSLNGGSRLYE. In full, the CDR3 is CASSLNGGSRLYEQYF.

This clone was seen a few times. The CDR3 sequence: CASSALPGLNTGELFF. CDR3 DNA, as far as it was read: TGTGCCAGCAGTGCACTACCGGGACTCAACACCGGGGAG. This chain links TRBV6-1 with TRBJ2-2; weak D call: TRBD2 (6 bases). The CDR3 goes on 3 residues after the read ends, and that part is filled in from the germline J gene. Germline CDR1 is MNHNS and CDR2 is SASEGT. CDR3 length equals 16 residues. Trimming cost V 4 bases and J 2 bases, with 14 bases left between them.

A note on this clone: The read halts 3 residues ahead of the CDR3 end, with the missing end drawn from the germline J gene. This sequence joins TRBV5-5 and TRBJ2-7; D perhaps matches TRBD1 (6 bases). Per germline, CDR1 SGHKS and CDR2 YYEKEE (reference sequence). Deletions cut 1 base from V and 6 bases from J, with 17 bases between. The CDR3 consists of 15 residues. CDR3 amino acids: CASSLMTGEIGEQYF. Incomplete CDR3 DNA: TGTGCCAGCAGCTTGATGACAGGTGAGATCGGCGAG.

The CDR3 bases that were read are TGTGCCAGCGGGACTCCTGCGGACGAG. Translating gives CASGTPADE. The CDR3 in its entirety is CASGTPADEQYF. The chain couples TRBV7-2 to TRBJ2-7; the D gene is possibly TRBD2 (6 bases). Coverage ceases 3 residues before the CDR3 finishes, and the germline J gene fills in the end. V gave up 8 bases and J gave up 5 bases, with 13 bases separating them. Germline CDR1 is SGHTA and CDR2 is FQGNSA. The CDR3 totals 12 residues.

This clone came up many times. The CDR3 is cut off 3 residues early in the read; its end comes from the germline J gene. The chain uses TRBV6-1 and TRBJ2-5; D gene unclear. Trimming pared 0 bases from V and 5 bases from J, leaving 10 bases between. The CDR3 extends over 14 amino acids. Germline CDR1 MNHNS, CDR2 SASEGT. CDR3 bases read: TGTGCCAGCAGTGAAGCGTTAGCATCGGAGACC. Protein product: CASSEALASET. In full, the CDR3 is CASSEALASETQYF.

This clone came up a few times. One end of the junction is discordant with germline, which a read error may explain. The read ends 3 residues before the CDR3 terminus; that terminus is restored from the germline J gene. The chain joins TRBV7-9 to TRBJ1-2, with D uncertain. The CDR3 has 13 amino acids. Germline-derived CDR1 and CDR2 are SEHNR and FQNEAQ (reference sequence). The sequenced CDR3 bases are TGTTCCAGCAGCCCCCCCAACTACAATGGC. Its protein product is CSSSPPNYNG. The whole CDR3 region reads CSSSPPNYNGYTF.

The table lists this clone with a few counts. The observed sequence ends 3 residues before the CDR3 terminus, with the missing tail filled in from the germline J gene. The gene calls are TRBV18 and TRBJ1-1; tentatively, D is TRBD1 (6 bases). The CDR3 sequence is 14 residues long. Trimming shortened V by 2 bases and J by 5 bases, and 12 bases separated the two germline ends. CDR1 is KGHSH and CDR2 is LQKENI in the germline V gene. CDR3 residues: CASSPKQGETEAFF. The sequenced CDR3 bases are TGTGCCAGCTCACCAAAACAGGGAGAAACTGAA.

Comments on this clone: The read ends 3 residues before the CDR3 terminus; that terminus is restored from the germline J gene. The chain couples TRBV18 to TRBJ1-5; the match to TRBD1 covers 7 bases. With 6 bases clipped from V and 6 bases from J, the junction kept 14 bases outside the gene matches. Germline CDR1 is KGHSH and CDR2 is LQKENI. The CDR3 runs 16 residues. The sequenced part of the CDR3 DNA is TGTGCCAGCTCTCTCTCCGGGACAGCTTTGGGTCAGCCC. This encodes CASSLSGTALGQP. The full-length CDR3 reads as CASSLSGTALGQPQHF.

Worth noting for this clone: Read sequence stops 3 residues before the CDR3 end, and the germline J gene provides the missing end. This chain joins TRBV2 and TRBJ2-7, with a tentative D call TRBD1 (6 bases). Trimming took 3 bases from V and 5 from J, leaving 11 bases between them. CDR1 is SNHLY and CDR2 is FYNNEI in the germline V gene. The CDR3 is made up of 13 amino acids. CDR3 residues: CASSEDSRDEQYF. CDR3 DNA, as far as it was read: TGTGCCAGCAGTGAGGACAGTAGGGACGAG.

With respect to this clone: The CDR3 end is not reached by the read, which stops 3 residues before it; the germline J gene fills it in. This rearrangement joins TRBV20-1 to TRBJ2-7; 10 bases match TRBD2. From germline, CDR1 is DFQATT and CDR2 SNEGSKA (reference sequence). This CDR3 has 17 amino acids. Trimming removed 1 base from V and 4 bases from J; junction bases left unmatched: 13. The covered CDR3 bases are TGCAGTGCTAGAGCTCTAGCCAGTAGCGGGGGGTGGTACGAG. It encodes CSARALASSGGWYE. The entire CDR3 sequence reads CSARALASSGGWYEQYF.

Points on this clone: The read terminates 3 residues before the CDR3 end, so the remaining end is supplied by the germline J gene. The chain is built from TRBV30 and TRBJ1-4; D not resolved. CDR1 and CDR2 from the germline V gene are GTSNPN and SVGIG (reference sequence). Trimming took 2 bases from V and 5 from J, leaving 6 bases between them. The CDR3 covers 12 residues. Incomplete CDR3 DNA: TGTGCCTGGAGTTTCATCAATGAAAAA. Residues: CAWSFINEK. The entire CDR3 reads CAWSFINEKLFF. Filled out from reference TRBV30 and TRBJ1-4, the complete variable domain reads SQTIHQWPATLVQPVGSPLSLECTVEGTSNPNLYWYRQAAGRGLQLLFYSVGIGQISSEVPQNLSASRPQDRQFILSSKKLLLSDSGFYLCAWSFINEKLFFGSGTQLSVL.

This clone appeared a few times. The CDR3 end falls 3 residues outside the read, so it is completed with the germline J gene. The V call is TRBV6-1, the J call TRBJ2-3; perhaps D is TRBD1 or TRBD2 (6 bases each). This CDR3 has 14 residues. Looked up from germline, CDR1 is MNHNS and CDR2 is SASEGT. Deletions cut 4 bases from V and 8 bases from J, with 16 bases between. The part of the CDR3 DNA that was read is TGTGCCAGCAGTGGAACAGGGTGGGGAGGTACG. It specifies CASSGTGWGGT. The whole CDR3 is CASSGTGWGGTQYF.

This clone is classed as medium-sized. The read is 3 residues too short to cover the CDR3 end, so that end is filled in from the germline J gene. The V gene is TRBV12-5, the J gene TRBJ1-6; no firm D call. Trimming removed 6 bases from V and 12 bases from J, with 9 bases in between. CDR1 is LGHNT and CDR2 is FRNRAP in the germline V gene. The CDR3 sequence is 11 residues long. The CDR3 protein is CASGNGGPLHF. Incomplete CDR3 DNA: TGTGCTAGTGGGAACGGTGGACCC.

This clone came up a few times. The sequence runs out 3 residues before the end of the CDR3; the remainder is reconstructed from the germline J gene. The chain joins TRBV6-1 to TRBJ2-7; D perhaps matches TRBD1 (6 bases). This CDR3 is built from 16 residues. V lost 4 bases and J 3 bases, leaving 19 bases between the germline ends. Germline V gene lookup returns CDR1 MNHNS and CDR2 SASEGT. CDR3 loop: CASSVPDSQVSYEQYF. The sequenced CDR3 bases are TGTGCCAGCAGTGTCCCGGACAGCCAGGTGAGCTACGAG.

Incomplete CDR3 DNA: TGTGCCAGCAGTGACCGTAGGGACACTGAA. It codes for CASSDRRDTE. From start to end, the CDR3 is CASSDRRDTEAFF. This chain links TRBV2 with TRBJ1-1; D uncertain. The read terminates 3 residues ahead of where the CDR3 ends, so the germline J gene completes it. CDR1 and CDR2 (germline): SNHLY, FYNNEI. Deletions cut 3 bases from V and 3 bases from J, with 8 bases between. This CDR3 comprises 13 residues.